Listed below are T cell receptor beta chains from one sample, sequenced in a study of molecular identifiers for immune sequencing clone quantification. TCRdb reanalysed the PCR reads using MiXCR and keeps one entry per CDR3 protein. Of about 510,000 distinct CDR3 sequences listed, around a fifth are singletons. What was sequenced was naive CD8+ T cells from blood, with Jurkat cell RNA spiked in. The source of these receptors is a human donor in good health. Some libraries in this study had Jurkat cell RNA spiked in. CDR3s include the opening cysteine and the closing phenylalanine or tryptophan.

j_gene	v_gene	CDR3aa
TRBJ2-7	TRBV4-1	CAGSHLQGPYEQYF
TRBJ2-1	TRBV11-2	CASSLGGTSAYNEQFF
TRBJ2-7	TRBV11-2	CASSRQGVEQYF
TRBJ1-1	TRBV9	CASSGLSGGLGTEAFF
TRBJ1-5	TRBV19	CASSLIGSVNQPQHF
TRBJ2-4	TRBV14	CASSQELPGTQPIYIQYF
TRBJ2-1	TRBV7-2	CASGWGLTSYNEQFF
TRBJ2-7	TRBV2	CAGSPRTGNEQYF
TRBJ1-5	TRBV6-2/TRBV6-3	CASSFTGGEEPQHF
TRBJ2-1	TRBV12-3/TRBV12-4	CASSGGHNPLYNEQFF
TRBJ2-7	TRBV4-3	CASSQSASSYEQYF
TRBJ1-2	TRBV4-3	CASSLSRAIAYYGYAF
TRBJ2-7	TRBV7-9	CASSWSGQVYEQYF
TRBJ1-1	TRBV7-9	CASSLAIGQNTEAFF
TRBJ1-2	TRBV28	CASTASIPGDNYGYTF
TRBJ2-1	TRBV29-1	CSVEAQRGYNEQFF
TRBJ2-3	TRBV4-3	CASSQDAVRDTQYF
TRBJ2-1	TRBV7-9	CASSLTSGRANEQFF
TRBJ2-2	TRBV25-1	CASSYQTGTPGELFF
TRBJ2-2	TRBV11-3	CASSLQRQNTGELFF
TRBJ2-7	TRBV20-1	CSARDTSGSLEQYF
TRBJ2-7	TRBV28	CASSNPGIKSSYERYF
TRBJ1-5	TRBV6-1	CASSEGQGANNRPQHF
TRBJ2-7	TRBV6-5	CASKVGGEGYEQYF
TRBJ2-3	TRBV6-5	CASSTRADTQYF
TRBJ2-5	TRBV4-1	CASSQEGAGGPTKTQYF
TRBJ1-5	TRBV6-5	CASSSGTEGDQPQHF
TRBJ2-2	TRBV19	CASGDRNTGELFF
TRBJ1-1	TRBV12-3/TRBV12-4	CASSFGIAANTEAFF
TRBJ2-3	TRBV2	CVSSPTSASTDTQYF
TRBJ1-4	TRBV7-9	CASGASRGSTNEKLFF
TRBJ2-3	TRBV5-4	CASSPAWGSGDTQYF
TRBJ2-3	TRBV27	CASSANPGLGTDTQYF
TRBJ2-3	TRBV10-2	CASSRDHQTSLTDTQYF
TRBJ2-1	TRBV6-5	CASSYGLAGDNEQFF
TRBJ1-5	TRBV28	CASSLLGRDGNQPQHF
TRBJ2-5	TRBV3-1	CASSQVSSGGQETQYF
TRBJ1-4	TRBV7-9	CASSPDRGEGEKLFF